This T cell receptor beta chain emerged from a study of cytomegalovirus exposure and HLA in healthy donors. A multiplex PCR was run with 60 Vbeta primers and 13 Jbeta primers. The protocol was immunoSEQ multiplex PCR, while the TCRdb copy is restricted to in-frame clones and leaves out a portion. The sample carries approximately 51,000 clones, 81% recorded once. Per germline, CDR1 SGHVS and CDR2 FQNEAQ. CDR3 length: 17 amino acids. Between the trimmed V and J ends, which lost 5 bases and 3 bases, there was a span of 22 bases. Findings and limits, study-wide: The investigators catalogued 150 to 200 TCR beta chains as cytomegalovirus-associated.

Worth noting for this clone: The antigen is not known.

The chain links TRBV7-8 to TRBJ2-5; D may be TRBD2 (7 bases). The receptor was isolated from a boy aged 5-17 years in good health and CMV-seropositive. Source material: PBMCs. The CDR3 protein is CASSAYRSSGGEETQYF. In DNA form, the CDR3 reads TGTGCCAGCAGCGCCTACAGAAGTTCGGGGGGCGAAGAGACCCAGTACTTC.